These 11 T cell receptor beta chains were all obtained from the same sample, sequenced in a study of blood T cell repertoires in COVID-19. Using immunoSEQ multiplex PCR, the repertoire was profiled, and TCRdb retains in-frame clones only, with some absent. The table lists 110,000 to 150,000 clones, less than 85% of them singletons, with 1.6% in the top ten. The specimen was PBMCs or T cells enriched from blood (not recorded which). The receptors originated from a woman under 30 who had been exposed to COVID-19.

The rearrangement uses TRBV3-1 (or the pseudogene TRBV3-2) and TRBJ2-5; D may be TRBD2 (5 bases). The V gene's germline CDR1 is LGHDT and CDR2 YNNKEL (reference sequence). The CDR3 is made up of 13 amino acids. Trimming took off 1 base at V and 14 bases at J, with 17 bases between the two ends. The CDR3, as DNA: TGTGCCAGCAGCCAAGGAGAGTCTAGCATACAATACTTC. It encodes CASSQGESSIQYF.

This chain joins TRBV6-4 and TRBJ1-2; 7 nucleotides match TRBD1. The CDR3 sequence is 16 residues long. J was trimmed by 4 bases and V by 6 bases; bases with no gene match: 14. CDR1 and CDR2 from the germline V gene are MRHNA and SNTAGT. The CDR3 nucleotides are TGTGCCAGCAGCTCAGAGGGGCCAGGGGGTTCCTATGGCTACACCTTC. It encodes CASSSEGPGGSYGYTF.

The V and J genes are TRBV28 and TRBJ2-7; 9 bases agree with TRBD1. V lost 6 bases and J lost 1; bases outside the gene matches: 10. The CDR3 covers 16 residues. Germline assignment: CDR1 MDHEN and CDR2 SYDVKM. The CDR3 loop reads CASSPRQGEGSYEQYF. For the CDR3, the DNA is TGTGCCAGCAGCCCTCGACAGGGGGAAGGGTCCTACGAGCAGTACTTC.

The chain couples TRBV5-1 to TRBJ2-7, with 9 positions matching TRBD1. Germline V gene sequence: CDR1 SGHRS, CDR2 YFSETQ. The V gene end was trimmed by 0 bases and the J gene end by 3 bases; junction bases not matched to a gene: 4. There are 15 residues in the CDR3. CDR3 sequence: CASSLGTGDYYEQYF. The CDR3 DNA is TGCGCCAGCAGCTTGGGGACAGGGGATTACTACGAGCAGTACTTC.

V is TRBV4-1 and J is TRBJ2-4, with D possibly matching TRBD1 (7 bases). The CDR3 has 17 amino acids. The germline gives CDR1 MGHRA, CDR2 YSYEKL. Trimming removed 3 bases at V and 0 bases at J, with 15 bases between. CDR3 sequence: CASSHLRQGLAKNIQYF. The CDR3 DNA reads as TGCGCCAGCAGCCACCTCAGACAGGGACTAGCCAAAAACATTCAGTACTTC.

This chain joins TRBV7-8 and TRBJ2-5; a possible D gene is TRBD2 (6 bases). The CDR3 is 13 residues long. V was trimmed by 5 bases and J by 3 bases, leaving 10 bases between them. The germline gives CDR1 SGHVS, CDR2 FQNEAQ. CDR3 sequence reads: CASSRGLKETQYF. The CDR3 DNA follows: TGTGCCAGCAGCCGAGGACTAAAAGAGACCCAGTACTTC.

About this clone itself: This is likely a read error, given that the CDR3 carries no conserved phenylalanine or tryptophan at its end. Because the CDR3's place on the DNA is in doubt, the DNA is left out and the CDR3 is given as listed by TCRdb. The chain employs TRBV2 and TRBJ2-3; TRBD2, the table's D call, was not compared with the DNA. Including both end residues, the CDR3 is 13 amino acids long. Germline CDR1 is SNHLY and CDR2 is FYNNEI. The CDR3 loop is CASSRAGEAQPRL.

This clone has a single count. In nucleotides, the CDR3 is TGCAGCGGCCAGGGGACCACCGGGGAGCTGTTTTTT. Its translation: CSGQGTTGELFF. The rearrangement joins TRBV29-1 to TRBJ2-2, with a possible D match to TRBD1 (6 bases). Trimming removed 7 bases at V and 4 bases at J, with 10 bases between. In germline, CDR1 is SQVTM, CDR2 ANQGSEA. The CDR3 covers 12 residues.

The chain combines TRBV7-9 with TRBJ1-1; the D gene is possibly TRBD1 (6 bases). Germline V gene sequence: CDR1 SEHNR, CDR2 FQNEAQ (reference sequence). CDR3 length equals 14 residues. Trimming stripped 5 bases from V and 0 bases from J, with 10 bases between. CDR3 DNA sequence: TGTGCCAGCAGCCCCTCAGGGGTGAACACTGAAGCTTTCTTT. Its protein product is CASSPSGVNTEAFF.

The V call is TRBV7-6, the J call TRBJ2-1, with TRBD2 matching over 9 bases. V gave up 5 bases and J gave up 6 bases; unmatched junction bases: 8. This CDR3 region has 15 residues. Germline CDR1 SGHVS, CDR2 FNYEAQ. CDR3 bases: TGTGCCAGCAGCCCTCAGGGACTAGCCGCCAATGAGCAGTTCTTC. Its translation is CASSPQGLAANEQFF.

For this clone: This CDR3 is also generated by other DNA sequences in the sample. The gene calls are TRBV20-1 and TRBJ1-2; no clear D gene. CDR3 length: 11 amino acids. Trimming removed 5 bases from V and 8 bases from J, with 12 bases in between. In germline, CDR1 is DFQATT, CDR2 SNEGSKA (reference sequence). CDR3: CSARDLGGYTF. CDR3 DNA: TGCAGTGCTCGGGATTTAGGGGGCTACACCTTC.